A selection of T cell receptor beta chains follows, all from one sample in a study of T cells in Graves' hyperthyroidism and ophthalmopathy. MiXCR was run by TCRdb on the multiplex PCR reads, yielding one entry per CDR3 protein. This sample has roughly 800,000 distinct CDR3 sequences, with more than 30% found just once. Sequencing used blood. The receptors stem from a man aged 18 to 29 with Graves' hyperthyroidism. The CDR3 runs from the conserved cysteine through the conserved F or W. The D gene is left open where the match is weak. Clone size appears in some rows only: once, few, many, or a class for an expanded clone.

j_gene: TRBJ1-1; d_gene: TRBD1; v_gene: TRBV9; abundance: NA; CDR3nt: TGTGCCAGCAGTCTACAGGGGAAGACTGAAGCTTTCTTT; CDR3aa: CASSLQGKTEAFF
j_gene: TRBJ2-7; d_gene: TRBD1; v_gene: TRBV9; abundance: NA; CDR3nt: TGTGCCAGCAGCCCCAGGGTCGGGGACAGGGGAAGACAGTACTTC; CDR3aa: CASSPRVGDRGRQYF
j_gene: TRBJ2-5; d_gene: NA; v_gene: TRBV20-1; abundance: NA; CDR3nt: TGCAGTGGGGCCGGGAAAGAGACCCAGTACTTC; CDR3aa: CSGAGKETQYF
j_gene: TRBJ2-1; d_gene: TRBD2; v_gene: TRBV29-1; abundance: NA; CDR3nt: TGCAGCGTTGTAAGAGGTGGCGGGAGGGCCTATGAGCAGTTCTTC; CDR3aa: CSVVRGGGRAYEQFF
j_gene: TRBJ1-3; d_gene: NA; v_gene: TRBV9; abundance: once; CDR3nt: TGTGCCAGCAGCGCAAGTCCCTACAGGGTCCCTGGAAACACCATATATTTT; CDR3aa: CASSASPYRVPGNTIYF
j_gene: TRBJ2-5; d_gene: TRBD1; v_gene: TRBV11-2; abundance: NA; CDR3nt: TGTGCCAGTCACAGGGGCCAAGAGACCCAGTACTTC; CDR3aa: CASHRGQETQYF
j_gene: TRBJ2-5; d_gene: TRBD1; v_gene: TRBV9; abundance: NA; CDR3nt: TGTGCCAGCAGCGATACAGGGGGGCCCCAGTACTTC; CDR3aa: CASSDTGGPQYF
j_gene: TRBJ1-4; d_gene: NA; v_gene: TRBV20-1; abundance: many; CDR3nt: TGCAGTGCTTGGGGGCCAACGGAAAAACTGTTTTTT; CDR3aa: CSAWGPTEKLFF
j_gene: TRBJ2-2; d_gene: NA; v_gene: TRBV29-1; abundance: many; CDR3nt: TGCAGCGTGGGGCGAGTCGGGGAGCTGTTTTTT; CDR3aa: CSVGRVGELFF
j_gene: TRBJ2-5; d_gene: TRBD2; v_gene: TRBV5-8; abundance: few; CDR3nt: TGTGCCAGCACCCGAACAGGACTAGCGGGGGCGATGGAGACCCAGTACTTC; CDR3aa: CASTRTGLAGAMETQYF
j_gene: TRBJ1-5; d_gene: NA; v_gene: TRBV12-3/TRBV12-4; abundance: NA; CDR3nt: TGTGCCAGCAGTCTCGACGTTAGCAATCAGCCCCAGCATTTT; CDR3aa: CASSLDVSNQPQHF
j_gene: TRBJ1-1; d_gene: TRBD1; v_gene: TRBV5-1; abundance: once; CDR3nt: TGCGCCAGCAGCTTGGTGGGACAGGGGGCACAGATTATTATGAACACTGAAGCTTTCTTT; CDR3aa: CASSLVGQGAQIIMNTEAFF
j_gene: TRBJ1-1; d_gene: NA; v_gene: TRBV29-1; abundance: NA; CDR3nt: TGCAGCTTAATCGCGGGAATGGGCACTGAAGCTTTCTTT; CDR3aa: CSLIAGMGTEAFF
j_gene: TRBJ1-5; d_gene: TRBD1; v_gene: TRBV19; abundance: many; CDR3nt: TGTGCCAGTAGGGACAGGGCGGACCAGCCCCAGCATTTT; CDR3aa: CASRDRADQPQHF
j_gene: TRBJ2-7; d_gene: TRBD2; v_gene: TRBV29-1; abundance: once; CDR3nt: TGCAGCGTTGTTTTAGGTACTAGCGGGAGTTCCTACGAGCAGTACTTC; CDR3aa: CSVVLGTSGSSYEQYF
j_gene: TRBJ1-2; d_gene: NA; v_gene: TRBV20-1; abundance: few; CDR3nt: TGCAGTGCTAGAGATGGGGCAAACTATGGCTACACCTTC; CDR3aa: CSARDGANYGYTF
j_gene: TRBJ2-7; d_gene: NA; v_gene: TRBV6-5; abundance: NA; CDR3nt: TGTGCCAGCATAAGGATCTACGAGCAGTACTTC; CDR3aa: CASIRIYEQYF
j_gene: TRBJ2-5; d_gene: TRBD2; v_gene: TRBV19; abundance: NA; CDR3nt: TGTGCCAGTAGTATCTCAGGACCCGGACTAGCGGGGGGACCGTACCAAGAGACCCAGTACTTC; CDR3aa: CASSISGPGLAGGPYQETQYF
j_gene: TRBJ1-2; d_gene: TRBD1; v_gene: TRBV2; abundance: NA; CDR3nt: TGTGCCAGCAGGAGGACAGGGAGGAACTATGGCTACACCTTC; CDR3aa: CASRRTGRNYGYTF
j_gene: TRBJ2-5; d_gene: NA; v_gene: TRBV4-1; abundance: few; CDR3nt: TGCGCCAGCAGCCCCCTGCTTAATCAAGAGACCCAGTACTTC; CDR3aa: CASSPLLNQETQYF
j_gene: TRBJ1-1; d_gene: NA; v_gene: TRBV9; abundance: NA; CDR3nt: TGTGCCAGCAGCGCTCAATCAGGGAGTAACACTGAAGCTTTCTTT; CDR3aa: CASSAQSGSNTEAFF
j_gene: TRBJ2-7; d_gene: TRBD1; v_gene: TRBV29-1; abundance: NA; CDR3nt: TGCAGCGTCAACGGACAGGGGGCTTACGAGCAGTACTTC; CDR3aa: CSVNGQGAYEQYF
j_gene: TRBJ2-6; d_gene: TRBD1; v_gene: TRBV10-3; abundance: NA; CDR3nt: TGTGCCAGCCGGGACAGGCAAAGCTCTGGGGCCAACGTCCTGACTTTC; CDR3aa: CASRDRQSSGANVLTF
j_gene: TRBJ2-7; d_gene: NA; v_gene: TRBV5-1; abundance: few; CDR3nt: TGCGCCAGCAGTAAGGGGAGCGTCTACGAGCAGTACTTC; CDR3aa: CASSKGSVYEQYF
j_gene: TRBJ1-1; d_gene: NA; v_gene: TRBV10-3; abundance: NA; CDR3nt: TGTGCCATCAGTATGACAGTAAACACTGAAGCTTTCTTT; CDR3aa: CAISMTVNTEAFF
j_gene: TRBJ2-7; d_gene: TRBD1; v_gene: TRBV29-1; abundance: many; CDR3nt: TGCAGCGTTGTTTACCGGGACAGGGGGTACGAGCAGTACTTC; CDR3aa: CSVVYRDRGYEQYF
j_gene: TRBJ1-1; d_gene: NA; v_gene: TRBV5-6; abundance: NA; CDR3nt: TGTGCCAGCAGCTGGGTCAGGGGCGTCACTGAAGCTTTCTTT; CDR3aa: CASSWVRGVTEAFF
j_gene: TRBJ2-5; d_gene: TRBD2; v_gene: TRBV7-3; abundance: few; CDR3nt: TGTGCCAGCAGCCCCTCTAGCGGGACCGGGGAGACCCAGTACTTC; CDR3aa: CASSPSSGTGETQYF
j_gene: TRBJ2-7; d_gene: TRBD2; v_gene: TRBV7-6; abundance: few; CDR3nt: TGTGCCAGCAGCTCCACCGGGACTAGCGGGAGCTACGAGCAGTACTTC; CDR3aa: CASSSTGTSGSYEQYF
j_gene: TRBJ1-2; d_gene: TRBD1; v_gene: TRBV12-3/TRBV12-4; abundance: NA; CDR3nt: TGTGCCAGCAGCTTGACAGGGTCCGGCCACACCTTC; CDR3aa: CASSLTGSGHTF
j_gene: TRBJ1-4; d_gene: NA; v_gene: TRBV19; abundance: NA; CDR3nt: TGTGCCAGTATGAGTGGCGCTGAAAAACTGTTTTTT; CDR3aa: CASMSGAEKLFF
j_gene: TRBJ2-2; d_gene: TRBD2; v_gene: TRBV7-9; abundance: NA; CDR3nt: TGTGCCAGCAGCCCAAGCCGGACTAGCGGGGGCCTGAACACCGGGGAGCTGTTTTTT; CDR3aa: CASSPSRTSGGLNTGELFF